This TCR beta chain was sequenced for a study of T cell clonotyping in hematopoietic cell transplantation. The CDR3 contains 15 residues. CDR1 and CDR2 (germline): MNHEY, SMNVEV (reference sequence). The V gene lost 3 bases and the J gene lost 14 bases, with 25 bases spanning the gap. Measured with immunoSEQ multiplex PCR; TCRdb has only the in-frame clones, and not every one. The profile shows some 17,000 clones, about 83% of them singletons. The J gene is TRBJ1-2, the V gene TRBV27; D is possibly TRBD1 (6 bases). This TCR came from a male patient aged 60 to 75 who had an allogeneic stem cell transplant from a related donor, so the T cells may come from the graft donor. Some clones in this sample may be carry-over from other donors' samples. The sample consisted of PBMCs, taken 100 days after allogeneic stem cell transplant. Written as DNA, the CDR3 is TGTGCCAGCAGTTTTACAGGGTCGGCCCAACTCAATAATACCTTC. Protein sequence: CASSFTGSAQLNNTF.